This T cell receptor (beta chain) appears in the sequencing data of a study of blood T cells in healthy people across ages. There are many counts of this clonotype. PBMCs were isolated at a quantity of at least 7 million per sample. A second about 7 to 11 cycle PCR used barcoded and J-beta primers. From the 5' RACE reads, TCRdb called clonotypes with MiXCR, one entry per CDR3 protein. The table records about 590,000 distinct CDR3 sequences, approximately 30% of them present only once. The CDR3 is 16 residues long. Trimming shortened V by 1 base and J by 6 bases, and 17 bases separated the two germline ends. Germline-derived CDR1 and CDR2 are SGHAT and FQNNGV.

This TCR was sampled from a woman over 75 in good health. Input material: blood. The gene calls are TRBV11-2 and TRBJ2-3; D is perhaps TRBD1 (6 bases). CDR3 in amino acids: CASSLGQGRVLDTQYF. The CDR3 DNA reads TGTGCCAGCAGCTTAGGCCAGGGGCGGGTCTTGGATACGCAGTATTTT.